The 3 T cell receptor beta chains reported below all come from one sample, sequenced in a study of control samples from healthy donors and cancer patients. TCRdb keeps only in-frame clones here, not all; method: immunoSEQ multiplex PCR. Among tens of thousands of clones listed, roughly 94% were seen once. Sequencing used blood. All receptors derive from a woman aged 18-29 years in good health.

The chain is built from TRBV18 and TRBJ2-3, with 7 bases lining up with TRBD1. Trimming removed 1 base from V and 6 bases from J; junction bases left unmatched: 13. The CDR3 totals 17 residues. Germline lookup yields CDR1 KGHSH and CDR2 LQKENI. The CDR3 is CASSPLNSRDRGDTQYF. The CDR3 DNA follows: TGTGCCAGCTCACCACTCAATTCCCGGGACAGAGGCGATACGCAGTATTTT. The variable domain in full, completed from reference TRBV18 and TRBJ2-3, reads NAGVMQNPRHLVRRRGQEARLRCSPMKGHSHVYWYRQLPEEGLKFMVYLQKENIIDESGMPKERFSAEFPKEGPSILRIQQVVRGDSAAYFCASSPLNSRDRGDTQYFGPGTRLTVL.

This clone appeared once. CDR3 sequence (DNA): TGTGCCAGCAGTGAACGGCCGGGACAGGGTTCCTCTGGAAACACCATATATTTT. It specifies CASSERPGQGSSGNTIYF. This rearrangement joins TRBV2 to TRBJ1-3; 9 bases match TRBD1. J lost 0 bases, V lost 2 bases, and 8 bases had no gene match. Germline V gene data show CDR1 as SNHLY and CDR2 as FYNNEI. The length of the CDR3 is 18 residues.

V is TRBV27 and J is TRBJ2-7, with 9 nucleotides matching TRBD1. V trimming: 6 bases; J trimming: 7 bases; junction bases outside the gene matches: 13. The CDR3 has 15 residues. The germline V gene encodes CDR1 MNHEY and CDR2 SMNVEV (reference sequence). The CDR3, as DNA: TGTGCCAGCAGCCCTATCACACAGGGGGCAGGGGAGCAGTACTTC. Amino acids: CASSPITQGAGEQYF.